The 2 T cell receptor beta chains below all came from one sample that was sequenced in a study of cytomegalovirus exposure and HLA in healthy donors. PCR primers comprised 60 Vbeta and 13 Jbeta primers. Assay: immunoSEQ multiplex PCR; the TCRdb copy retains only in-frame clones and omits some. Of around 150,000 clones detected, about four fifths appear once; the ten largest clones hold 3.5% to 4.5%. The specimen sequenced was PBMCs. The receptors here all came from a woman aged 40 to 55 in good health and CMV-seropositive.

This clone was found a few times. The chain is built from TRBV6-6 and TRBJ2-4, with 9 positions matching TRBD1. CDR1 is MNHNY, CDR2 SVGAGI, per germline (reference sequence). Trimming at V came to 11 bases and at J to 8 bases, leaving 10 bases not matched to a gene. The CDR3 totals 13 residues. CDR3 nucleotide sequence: TGTGCCGCAAGGAGGACAGGGGAAGACATTCAGTACTTC. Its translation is CAARRTGEDIQYF.

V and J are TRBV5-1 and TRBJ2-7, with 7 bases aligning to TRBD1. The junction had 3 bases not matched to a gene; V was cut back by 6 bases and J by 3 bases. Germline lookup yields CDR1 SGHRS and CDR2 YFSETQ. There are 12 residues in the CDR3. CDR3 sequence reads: CASTGTDYEQYF. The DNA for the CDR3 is TGCGCCAGCACAGGGACAGACTACGAGCAGTACTTC.